These 26 T cell receptor beta chains were sequenced from one sample in a study of T cells after yellow fever vaccination. In TCRdb, the 5' RACE reads were re-called with MiXCR into one record per CDR3 protein. The sample has roughly 120,000 distinct CDR3 sequences, 7.4% seen once; the top ten hold approximately 2.7%. Sequenced material: CD4+ T cells sorted from PBMCs, taken 9 to 10 days after the first yellow fever vaccination. These receptors all stem from a man between 18 and 35 years old who received the YFV17D yellow fever vaccine.

This clonotype was picked up many times. This sequence joins TRBV10-3 and TRBJ1-2; no definite D call. CDR3 size: 14 residues. CDR1 is ENHRY, CDR2 SYGVKD, per germline. Trimming pared 4 bases from V and 2 bases from J, leaving 11 bases between. The CDR3, as DNA: TGTGCCATCAGTGGGGTACCACAGAACTATGGCTACACCTTC. It encodes CAISGVPQNYGYTF.

This clonotype has a count of ten or more. The chain recombines TRBV7-3 with TRBJ2-3; D unclear. This CDR3 is built from 14 residues. V was trimmed by 1 base and J by 6 bases, leaving 11 bases between them. CDR1 SGHTA and CDR2 FQGTGA come from the germline V gene. The CDR3 DNA is TGTGCCAGCAGCTTAATGGGCGAGGTGGATACGCAGTATTTT. This translates into CASSLMGEVDTQYF.

This chain connects TRBV12-3 or TRBV12-4 to TRBJ2-1; 10 bases fit TRBD2. CDR3 size: 12 residues. V was pared by 4 bases and J by 14 bases, with 5 bases of the junction left unmatched. CDR3 in DNA: TGTGCCAGCAGTTCCACTAGCGGGGTGGAGTTCTTC. Protein product: CASSSTSGVEFF.

This clonotype was recorded only once. With a much larger clone just one base away, this may be a read error. This chain uses TRBV5-1 with TRBJ2-5; 8 bases are shared with TRBD2. The CDR3 contains 15 residues. CDR1 is SGHRS and CDR2 is YFSETQ in the germline V gene. With 1 base clipped from V and 4 bases from J, the junction kept 6 bases outside the gene matches. CDR3 DNA sequence: TGCGCCAGCAGCTTGCGTCCGGGGGGGCCAGAGACCCAGTACTTC. As protein: CASSLRPGGPETQYF.

There are many counts of this clonotype. The genes are TRBV7-9 and TRBJ2-7, with 8 positions matching TRBD1. The CDR3 spans 15 residues. V shed 1 base and J 3 bases; nucleotides not matched to a gene: 5. Germline V gene lookup returns CDR1 SEHNR and CDR2 FQNEAQ (reference sequence). The CDR3 loop reads CASSLGGQGDYEQYF. As DNA, the CDR3 is TGTGCCAGCAGCTTAGGAGGACAGGGAGACTACGAGCAGTACTTC. The full variable domain, with the rest looked up from reference TRBV7-9 and TRBJ2-7, is DTGVSQNPRHKITKRGQNVTFRCDPISEHNRLYWYRQTLGQGPEFLTYFQNEAQLEKSRLLSDRFSAERPKGSFSTLEIQRTEQGDSAMYLCASSLGGQGDYEQYFGPGTRLTVT.

This clonotype was recorded many times. The chain links TRBV5-5 to TRBJ2-3; D may correspond to TRBD1 or TRBD2 (5 bases each). The CDR3 consists of 15 residues. Germline V gene lookup returns CDR1 SGHKS and CDR2 YYEKEE (reference sequence). With 0 bases removed from V and 5 bases from J, the gap between germline ends came to 13 bases. CDR3 residues: CASSLGGTAGDTQYF. The CDR3 DNA is TGTGCCAGCAGCTTGGGGGGGACCGCGGGAGATACGCAGTATTTT.

This clonotype has at least ten counts. V usage is TRBV12-5 and J usage is TRBJ1-5, with D unresolved. This CDR3 region has 11 residues. V was shortened by 0 bases and J by 7 bases, with 1 base between the two germline ends. Germline CDR1 reads LGHNT; CDR2 reads FRNRAP. CDR3 residues: CASGLVQPQHF. CDR3 in DNA: TGTGCTAGTGGTTTGGTCCAGCCCCAGCATTTT.

This clonotype has at least ten counts. The chain recombines TRBV7-2 with TRBJ2-7; TRBD1 agrees at 7 bases. CDR3 length: 14 residues. V lost 5 bases and J lost 1; bases outside the gene matches: 5. CDR1 and CDR2 (germline): SGHTA, FQGNSA. Written as DNA, the CDR3 is TGTGCCAGCAGCGCCGACAGGGTATCCTACGAGCAGTACTTC. Translating gives CASSADRVSYEQYF.

This chain joins TRBV18 and TRBJ1-1; a weak D match, TRBD1 (6 bases). From germline, CDR1 is KGHSH and CDR2 LQKENI. Trimming pared 3 bases from V and 2 bases from J, leaving 13 bases between. The CDR3 length is 15 residues. The CDR3 loop reads CASSPSQGSNTEAFF. In nucleotides, the CDR3 is TGTGCCAGCTCACCGTCTCAGGGGAGCAACACTGAAGCTTTCTTT.

The genes are TRBV19 and TRBJ1-4; 8 bases fit TRBD1. Unmatched junction bases numbered 6, after V lost 7 bases and J lost 8 bases. Germline V gene lookup returns CDR1 LNHDA and CDR2 SQIVND (reference sequence). The CDR3 is made up of 13 amino acids. CDR3 residues: CASIGQGTEKLFF. The CDR3 bases are TGTGCCAGTATCGGACAGGGAACAGAAAAACTGTTTTTT.

This clonotype appeared many times. The genes are TRBV7-3 and TRBJ2-5; D may be TRBD2 (6 bases). Germline CDR1 SGHTA, CDR2 FQGTGA. V lost 9 bases and J 0 bases, leaving 14 bases between the germline ends. The CDR3 has 14 residues. The chain's CDR3 is CARRDALHQETQYF. The CDR3 DNA is TGTGCCAGGCGGGATGCTTTACACCAAGAGACCCAGTACTTC.

This clonotype was seen ten or more times. In DNA, the CDR3 is TGCAGCGTACACACAGGGGGCCCCCAGCAGTTCTTC. This gives the protein CSVHTGGPQQFF. This rearrangement joins TRBV29-1 to TRBJ2-1; 9 bases align to TRBD1. The CDR3 totals 12 residues. Trimming removed 6 bases from V and 11 bases from J; junction bases left unmatched: 8. Germline V gene lookup returns CDR1 SQVTM and CDR2 ANQGSEA.

There are many counts of this clonotype. The genes are TRBV19 and TRBJ2-1, with TRBD2 as a possible D gene (6 bases). Trimming shortened V by 6 bases and J by 7 bases, and 13 bases separated the two germline ends. CDR1 is LNHDA, CDR2 SQIVND, per germline (reference sequence). The length of the CDR3 is 13 residues. The CDR3 DNA reads TGTGCCAGTAGGACGGGAGCTGGTAATGAGCAGTTCTTC. Translation: CASRTGAGNEQFF.

This clonotype was picked up many times. V usage is TRBV15 and J usage is TRBJ2-5; 12 nucleotides line up with TRBD2. The length of the CDR3 is 17 residues. The germline gives CDR1 LNHNV, CDR2 YYDKDF (reference sequence). Trimming cost V 1 base and J 5 bases; bases outside gene matches: 8. CDR3 amino acids: CATSRGSTSGGEETQYF. CDR3 in DNA: TGTGCCACCAGCAGAGGGTCGACTAGCGGGGGTGAGGAGACCCAGTACTTC.

This clonotype has a count of ten or more. The chain joins TRBV21-1 to TRBJ2-7; TRBD1, the table's D call, lacks a check against the DNA. TRBV21-1 is a pseudogene. This CDR3 has 16 amino acids. This CDR3 is CASSKRPGLGSYEQYV. As DNA, the CDR3 is TGTGCCAGCAGCAAAAGGCCGGGACTAGGGTCCTACGAGCAGTACGTC.

This clonotype appeared many times. The chain uses TRBV27 and TRBJ2-3; a possible D gene is TRBD2 (7 bases). Germline V gene lookup returns CDR1 MNHEY and CDR2 SMNVEV (reference sequence). The length of the CDR3 is 15 residues. Trimming shortened V by 3 bases and J by 2 bases, and 12 bases separated the two germline ends. DNA of the CDR3: TGTGCCAGCAGTTTGGGGGGGGGGCTCACAGATACGCAGTATTTT. Its translation: CASSLGGGLTDTQYF.

This clonotype was found many times. J is TRBJ1-1 and V is TRBV12-3 or TRBV12-4; maybe TRBD1 (5 bases). V was shortened by 6 bases and J by 7 bases, with 12 bases between the two germline ends. This CDR3 spans 12 amino acids. The CDR3 bases are TGTGCCAGCAGGGGGGGAGGGTTTGAAGCTTTCTTT. Translated: CASRGGGFEAFF.

This clonotype was picked up many times. This chain connects TRBV7-2 to TRBJ1-1; D is perhaps TRBD1 (6 bases). CDR3 length: 14 residues. The germline CDR1 and CDR2 sequences are SGHTA and FQGNSA. Trimming cost V 0 bases and J 4 bases, with 9 bases left between them. The CDR3: CASSLAQGSTEAFF. The CDR3, as DNA: TGTGCCAGCAGCTTAGCGCAGGGGTCCACTGAAGCTTTCTTT.

This clonotype was counted at least ten times. This rearrangement joins TRBV15 to TRBJ2-5; the match to TRBD1 covers 10 bases. V was pared by 0 bases and J by 4 bases, with 5 bases of the junction left unmatched. This CDR3 has 16 amino acids. Germline assignment: CDR1 LNHNV and CDR2 YYDKDF (reference sequence). DNA of the CDR3: TGTGCCACCAGCAGAGATAGGGGACAGGGGCGAGAGACCCAGTACTTC. Translation: CATSRDRGQGRETQYF.

The genes are TRBV12-3 or TRBV12-4 and TRBJ1-1, with D tentatively TRBD1 (6 bases). V was clipped by 3 bases and J by 4 bases, with 18 bases between them. This CDR3 region has 16 residues. The CDR3 DNA sequence: TGTGCCAGCAGTTTGGGACATGGGGGTGTACTCACTGAAGCTTTCTTT. Protein product: CASSLGHGGVLTEAFF.

This clonotype was observed at least ten times. The V gene is TRBV10-3, the J gene TRBJ1-1; unclear D gene. This CDR3 region has 14 residues. The V gene's germline CDR1 is ENHRY and CDR2 SYGVKD. V was clipped by 6 bases and J by 0 bases, with 11 bases between them. Here the CDR3 DNA reads TGTGCCATCAGGAAAAGCCAGTTGAACACTGAAGCTTTCTTT. This sequence encodes CAIRKSQLNTEAFF.

This clonotype came up many times. The chain combines TRBV3-1 with TRBJ1-1; D is ambiguous. The V and J ends lost 2 bases and 11 bases respectively, with 15 bases between them. From germline, CDR1 is LGHDT and CDR2 YNNKEL (reference sequence). CDR3 size: 13 residues. CDR3 DNA sequence: TGTGCCAGCAGCCAAACCCCAACGGGAACGGCTTTCTTT. Translated, it gives CASSQTPTGTAFF.

This clonotype came up many times. The chain links TRBV29-1 to TRBJ2-5; D gene uncertain. This CDR3 is 13 amino acids long. Trimming took 5 bases from V and 4 from J, leaving 14 bases between them. Germline-derived CDR1 and CDR2 are SQVTM and ANQGSEA. The CDR3 loop is CSVRGLGPETQYF. For the CDR3, the DNA is TGCAGCGTTAGAGGTCTGGGTCCAGAGACCCAGTACTTC.

This clonotype was observed many times. The V gene is TRBV24-1, the J gene TRBJ1-2; D ambiguous. Germline loops: CDR1 KGHDR, CDR2 SFDVKD. This CDR3 is built from 11 residues. Trimming cost V 5 bases and J 5 bases, with 5 bases left between them. CDR3 nucleotides: TGTGCCACCAGTGGGGGTTATGGCTACACCTTC. It encodes CATSGGYGYTF.

This clonotype was seen a few times. The chain employs TRBV7-6 and TRBJ2-5; TRBD1 might be the D (6 bases). CDR1 SGHVS and CDR2 FNYEAQ come from the germline V gene. This CDR3 has 15 residues. Trimming cost V 5 bases and J 7 bases, with 20 bases left between them. The CDR3, as DNA: TGTGCCAGCAGCCCCCTATCTGCGGAAGGGGGGACCCAGTACTTC. It specifies CASSPLSAEGGTQYF.

This rearrangement joins TRBV11-2 to TRBJ2-7, with D tentatively TRBD2 (5 bases). The CDR3 is 18 amino acids. V lost 3 bases and J lost 6, with 27 bases in between. Germline CDR1 SGHAT, CDR2 FQNNGV. CDR3 sequence reads: CASSFGSRARGKGGEQYF. CDR3 bases: TGTGCCAGCAGCTTTGGATCCCGAGCCAGAGGGAAAGGCGGCGAGCAGTACTTC.